This T cell receptor (beta chain) was obtained from a study of post-analysis software for immune sequencing data. The library was made from cDNA and included unique molecular identifiers. TCRdb reprocessed the PCR reads with MiXCR, giving one entry per CDR3 protein. The table lists about 620,000 distinct CDR3 sequences, about 40% of them singletons, with 1.5% to 2% in the top ten. Comment on this clonotype: Its antigen is as yet unknown. At one boundary the junction diverges from the germline segment, which might be a read error.

Findings and caveats of the study: Roughly 5 TRBV segments, TRBV5-6, TRBV5-1 and TRBV20-1 among them, were found more frequent in patients than controls.

CDR1 and CDR2 (germline): SGDLS, YYNGEE. The CDR3 runs to 16 residues. The sequence was obtained from a girl aged 5 to 17 with multiple sclerosis. Sequencing input: blood. V gene TRBV9 combines with J gene TRBJ2-3; a weak D match, TRBD1 (6 bases). The CDR3 nucleotides read TGTGCCGGCAGCGTAGTTCAGGGGCGCGCGACAGATACGCAGTATTTT. The encoded protein is CAGSVVQGRATDTQYF.